These 11 T cell receptor beta chains came from one sample sequenced in a study of cytomegalovirus exposure and HLA in healthy donors. The PCR employed 60 Vbeta primers together with 13 Jbeta primers. Data came from immunoSEQ multiplex PCR; TCRdb stores just in-frame clones and leaves some out. The table for this sample gives some 83,000 clones. Sequencing was carried out using PBMCs. The receptor source for this set is a woman aged 30 to 39 in good health and CMV-seronegative.

The genes are TRBV4-1 and TRBJ1-2; possible D gene TRBD1, 5 bases. The germline V and J ends were trimmed by 5 bases and 3 bases, with 10 bases remaining between them. This CDR3 has 13 residues. The germline V gene has CDR1 MGHRA and CDR2 YSYEKL. DNA for the CDR3: TGCGCCAGCAGCGAGACGGGGGACTATGGCTACACCTTC. Translated, it gives CASSETGDYGYTF.

J is TRBJ2-5 and V is TRBV7-2; a weak D match, TRBD1 (5 bases). V lost 4 bases, J lost 5 bases, and 11 bases lay in between. Germline-derived CDR1 and CDR2 are SGHTA and FQGNSA. The CDR3 has 13 amino acids. The CDR3 is CASSSGYMETQYF. CDR3 coding DNA: TGTGCCAGCAGCTCAGGGTATATGGAGACCCAGTACTTC.

The CDR3 here is CASSLVAGLNTGELFF. CDR3 bases: TGCGCCAGCAGCTTGGTAGCGGGGCTGAACACCGGGGAGCTGTTTTTT. V gene TRBV5-1 combines with J gene TRBJ2-2; 8 bases agree with TRBD2. Germline CDR1 SGHRS, CDR2 YFSETQ. Unmatched junction bases numbered 2, after V lost 0 bases and J lost 1 base. The length of the CDR3 is 16 residues.

This chain joins TRBV7-9 and TRBJ1-2, with 10 bases matching TRBD1. Germline V gene lookup returns CDR1 SEHNR and CDR2 FQNEAQ (reference sequence). This CDR3 has 14 amino acids. Trimming took 5 bases from V and 3 from J; bases not matched to a gene: 3. For the CDR3, the DNA is TGTGCCAGCAGCAGGACAGGGGGGGACTATGGCTACACCTTC. Translating gives CASSRTGGDYGYTF.

V gene TRBV13 combines with J gene TRBJ1-1, with 11 bases that match TRBD1. After removal of 4 bases from V and 6 bases from J, the junction contained 7 bases not matched to a gene. CDR3 size: 15 residues. Germline V gives CDR1 PRHDT, CDR2 FYEKMQ (reference sequence). The CDR3 nucleotides read TGTGCCAGCAGCTCCTACGGACAGGGGGCCGCTGAAGCTTTCTTT. Its protein is CASSSYGQGAAEAFF.

In nucleotides, the CDR3 is TGTGCCTGGAGCCGGGACAGTAATAATTCACCCCTCCACTTT. Encoded protein: CAWSRDSNNSPLHF. This rearrangement joins TRBV30 to TRBJ1-6; 7 positions match TRBD1. The germline CDR1 and CDR2 sequences are GTSNPN and SVGIG (reference sequence). This CDR3 region has 14 residues. V was pared by 3 bases and J by 5 bases, with 4 bases of the junction left unmatched.

This chain uses TRBV6-5 with TRBJ1-1, with TRBD1 identical over 7 bases. Germline CDR1 MNHEY, CDR2 SVGAGI. The CDR3 has 15 residues. J lost 4 bases, V lost 6 bases, and 11 bases had no gene match. This chain's CDR3 is CASSSGTERTTEAFF. CDR3 nucleotides: TGTGCCAGCAGCTCCGGGACAGAAAGAACCACTGAAGCTTTCTTT.

This chain joins TRBV1 and TRBJ2-6; the table's D call TRBD2 went unverified against the DNA. TRBV1 constitutes a pseudogene. This CDR3 has 19 amino acids. CDR3 nucleotides: TGCACCAGCAGCCAAGATCTGATCCAGCGGGAGACTGGGGCCAACGTCCTGACTTTC. Its translation is CTSSQDLIQRETGANVLTF.

V usage is TRBV2 and J usage is TRBJ1-5, with unresolved D. The CDR3 totals 13 residues. The V end was cut by 6 bases, the J end by 4 bases, with 10 bases between. The germline CDR1 and CDR2 sequences are SNHLY and FYNNEI. The CDR3 DNA sequence: TGTGCCAGCAGGACGACGGGGAATCAGCCCCAGCATTTT. Protein product: CASRTTGNQPQHF.

This sequence joins TRBV15 and TRBJ1-5; no reliable D call. V was trimmed by 3 bases and J by 7 bases, leaving 16 bases between them. Germline V gene sequence: CDR1 LNHNV, CDR2 YYDKDF (reference sequence). The CDR3 covers 15 residues. CDR3 loop: CATSSTRGVGQPQHF. The CDR3 nucleotides read TGTGCCACCAGCAGTACCCGAGGCGTAGGACAGCCCCAGCATTTT.

This sequence joins TRBV9 and TRBJ1-2; 8 nucleotides match TRBD1. The CDR3 is 14 amino acids. From germline, CDR1 is SGDLS and CDR2 YYNGEE. Germline trimming cut 3 bases from V and 8 bases from J; bases unmatched to any gene: 9. CDR3 in amino acids: CASSEPGQAGGYTF. CDR3 nucleotide sequence: TGTGCCAGCAGCGAGCCGGGACAGGCGGGCGGCTACACCTTC.